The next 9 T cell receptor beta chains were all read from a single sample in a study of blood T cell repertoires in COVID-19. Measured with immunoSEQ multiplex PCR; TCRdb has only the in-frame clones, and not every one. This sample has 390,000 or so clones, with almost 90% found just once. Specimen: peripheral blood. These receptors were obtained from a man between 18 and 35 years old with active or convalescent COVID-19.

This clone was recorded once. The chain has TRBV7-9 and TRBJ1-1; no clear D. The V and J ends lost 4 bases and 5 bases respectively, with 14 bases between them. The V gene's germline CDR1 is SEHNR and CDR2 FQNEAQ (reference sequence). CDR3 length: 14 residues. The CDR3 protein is CASSSITARTEAFF. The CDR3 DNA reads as TGTGCCAGCAGCTCGATAACGGCTAGGACTGAAGCTTTCTTT. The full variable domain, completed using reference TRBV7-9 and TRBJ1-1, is DTGVSQNPRHKITKRGQNVTFRCDPISEHNRLYWYRQTLGQGPEFLTYFQNEAQLEKSRLLSDRFSAERPKGSFSTLEIQRTEQGDSAMYLCASSSITARTEAFFGQGTRLTVV.

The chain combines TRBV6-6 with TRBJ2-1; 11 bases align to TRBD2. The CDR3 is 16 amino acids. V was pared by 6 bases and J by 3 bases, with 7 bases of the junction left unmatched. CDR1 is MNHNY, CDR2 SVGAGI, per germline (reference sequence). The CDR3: CASRGLAGGVYNEQFF. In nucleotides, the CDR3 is TGTGCCAGCAGGGGATTAGCGGGAGGGGTCTACAATGAGCAGTTCTTC.

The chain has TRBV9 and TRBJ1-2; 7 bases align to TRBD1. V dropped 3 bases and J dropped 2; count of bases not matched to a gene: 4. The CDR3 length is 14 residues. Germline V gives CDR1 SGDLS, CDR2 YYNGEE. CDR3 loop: CASSGDRKNYGYTF. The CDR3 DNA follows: TGTGCCAGCAGCGGGGACAGAAAGAACTATGGCTACACCTTC.

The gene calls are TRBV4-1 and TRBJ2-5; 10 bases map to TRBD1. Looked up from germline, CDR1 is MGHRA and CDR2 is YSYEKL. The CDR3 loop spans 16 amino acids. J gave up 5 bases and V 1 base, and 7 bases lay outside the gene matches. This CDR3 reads CASSQGDRGLAETQYF. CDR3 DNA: TGCGCCAGCAGCCAAGGGGACAGGGGTTTGGCGGAGACCCAGTACTTC.

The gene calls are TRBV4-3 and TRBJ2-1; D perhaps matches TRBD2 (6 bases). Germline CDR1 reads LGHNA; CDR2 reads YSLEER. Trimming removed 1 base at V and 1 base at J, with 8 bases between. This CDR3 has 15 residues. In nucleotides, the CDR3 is TGCGCCAGCAGCCAAGCGGGAGTTTCCTACAATGAGCAGTTCTTC. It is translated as CASSQAGVSYNEQFF.

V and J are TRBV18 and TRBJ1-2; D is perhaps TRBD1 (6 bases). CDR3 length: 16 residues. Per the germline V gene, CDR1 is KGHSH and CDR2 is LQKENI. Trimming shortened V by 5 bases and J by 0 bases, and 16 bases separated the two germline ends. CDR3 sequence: CASSLGQLLANYGYTF. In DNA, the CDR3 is TGTGCCAGCTCATTAGGACAGCTACTAGCTAACTATGGCTACACCTTC.

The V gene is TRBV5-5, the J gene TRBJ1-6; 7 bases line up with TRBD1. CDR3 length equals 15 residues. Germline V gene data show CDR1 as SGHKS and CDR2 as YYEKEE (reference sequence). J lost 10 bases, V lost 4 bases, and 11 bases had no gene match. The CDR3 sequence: CASSRTGLGDSPLHF. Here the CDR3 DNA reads TGTGCCAGCAGCCGGACAGGCCTCGGAGACTCACCCCTCCACTTT.

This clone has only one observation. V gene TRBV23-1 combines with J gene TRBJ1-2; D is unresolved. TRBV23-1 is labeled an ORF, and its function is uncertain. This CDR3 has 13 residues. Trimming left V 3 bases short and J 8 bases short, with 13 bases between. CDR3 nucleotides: TGCGCCAGCAGTCACGCGGTTCTCCCGGGCTACACCTTC. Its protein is CASSHAVLPGYTF.

The CDR3 DNA follows: TGTGCCAGCAGCCAAGAAAAAAGGGACAGAAATCAGCCCCAGCATTTT. This translates into CASSQEKRDRNQPQHF. This rearrangement joins TRBV4-2 to TRBJ1-5, with 7 bases identical to TRBD1. The CDR3 runs 16 residues. The germline CDR1 and CDR2 sequences are LGHNA and YNFKEQ. Trimming at V came to 0 bases and at J to 4 bases, leaving 6 bases not matched to a gene.